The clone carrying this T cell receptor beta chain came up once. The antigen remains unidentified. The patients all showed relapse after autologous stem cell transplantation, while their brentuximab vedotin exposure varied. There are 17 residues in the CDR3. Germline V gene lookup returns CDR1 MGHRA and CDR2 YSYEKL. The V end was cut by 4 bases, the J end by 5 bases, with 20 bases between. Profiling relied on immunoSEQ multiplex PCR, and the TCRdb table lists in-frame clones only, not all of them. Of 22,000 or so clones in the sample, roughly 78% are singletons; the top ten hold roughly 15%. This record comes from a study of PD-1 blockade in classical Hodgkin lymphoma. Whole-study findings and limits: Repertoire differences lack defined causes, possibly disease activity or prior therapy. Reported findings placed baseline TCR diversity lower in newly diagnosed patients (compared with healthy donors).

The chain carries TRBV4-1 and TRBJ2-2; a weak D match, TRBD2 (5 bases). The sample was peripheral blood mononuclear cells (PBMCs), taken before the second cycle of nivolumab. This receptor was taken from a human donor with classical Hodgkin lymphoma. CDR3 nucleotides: TGCGCCAGCAGCCCACTCCAGGAAGGACTCAGGACCGGGGAGCTGTTTTTT. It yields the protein CASSPLQEGLRTGELFF.